Listed below are T cell receptor beta chains from one sample, sequenced in a study of control samples from healthy donors and cancer patients. TCRdb's copy holds only in-frame clones and misses some; the assay was immunoSEQ multiplex PCR. Of about 120,000 clones in the sample, more than 75% were seen once. Input material: blood. The receptors derive from a woman aged 70-85 years in good health. Both conserved end residues are trimmed from each CDR3. Size is stated for part of the rows, as once, few or many counts, or as a class when the clone is expanded.

>TRBJ1-1|TRBV23-1|.
ASSPRQGENTEAF
>TRBJ2-2|TRBV11-3|once
ASSRGQGANTGELF
>TRBJ2-7|TRBV19|.
ASSTQYEQY
>TRBJ1-5|TRBV19|few
ASSTGTGKSAQH
>TRBJ1-6|TRBV21-1|.
ASSPREGNSPLH
>TRBJ1-1|TRBV2|.
ASSEEGRGTEAF
>TRBJ1-3|TRBV24-1|.
ATSDPLAGGAGGNTIY
>TRBJ1-5|TRBV15|once
ATSRPGQGRQPQH
>TRBJ2-6|TRBV6-2/TRBV6-3|.
ASSPTRLPSGANVLT
>TRBJ2-3|TRBV6-5|.
ASSYLRGSTDTQY
>TRBJ1-2|TRBV25-1|.
ASSQTGEGHGYT
>TRBJ1-5|TRBV6-2/TRBV6-3|few
ASSYSAPYSNQPQH
>TRBJ2-7|TRBV24-1|once
ATSDAGQGTNEQY
>TRBJ1-5|TRBV19|.
ASRRQGYGNQPQH
>TRBJ1-5|TRBV5-6|.
ASSFYGALGPQH
>TRBJ1-2|TRBV7-9|few
ASSSAGGQGILSRYGYT